A single sample is the source of the 24 T cell receptor beta chains below, sequenced in a study of blood T cell repertoires in COVID-19. Profiling relied on immunoSEQ multiplex PCR, and the TCRdb table lists in-frame clones only, not all of them. The sample lists roughly 20,000 clones, 80% to 90% occurring once. What was sequenced was peripheral blood. These receptor sequences come from a human donor with active COVID-19. The donor label of this sample is uncertain.

This clone turned up a few times. This chain joins TRBV6-6 and TRBJ1-5, with D tentatively TRBD1 (6 bases). V dropped 6 bases and J dropped 4 bases, with 16 bases sitting between them. Germline V lookup: CDR1 MNHNY, CDR2 SVGAGI (reference sequence). This CDR3 is 15 amino acids long. Written as DNA, the CDR3 is TGTGCCAGCAGAGACAGGACCGATTATAATCAGCCCCAGCATTTT. It encodes CASRDRTDYNQPQHF.

V gene TRBV10-3 combines with J gene TRBJ2-3, with 10 bases matching TRBD2. Germline CDR1 is ENHRY and CDR2 is SYGVKD. The CDR3 covers 14 residues. The trim removed 6 bases at V and 4 bases at J, leaving 4 bases unmatched. In DNA form, the CDR3 reads TGTGCCATCAGCCTAGCGGGGGTCTCAGATACGCAGTATTTT. Translated, it gives CAISLAGVSDTQYF.

The chain is built from TRBV4-3 and TRBJ1-6; 7 nucleotides agree with TRBD1. J lost 9 bases, V lost 2 bases, and 10 bases had no gene match. This CDR3 has 16 amino acids. Germline assignment: CDR1 LGHNA and CDR2 YSLEER. CDR3: CASSQNRGLRVSPLHF. The CDR3 DNA reads as TGCGCCAGCAGCCAAAACAGGGGCCTCAGGGTTTCACCCCTCCACTTT.

The CDR3 bases are TGTGCCAGCAGTCAGCCGGGACTATCCTACAATGAGCAGTTCTTC. This gives the protein CASSQPGLSYNEQFF. The chain links TRBV27 to TRBJ2-1; 7 bases line up with TRBD2. The CDR3 consists of 15 residues. Germline lookup yields CDR1 MNHEY and CDR2 SMNVEV (reference sequence). The V segment lost 5 bases and the J segment 1 base; nucleotides outside the gene matches: 5.

This sequence joins TRBV5-1 and TRBJ2-3, with a weak D call TRBD2 (6 bases). CDR1 is SGHRS, CDR2 YFSETQ, per germline. Trimming left V 0 bases short and J 6 bases short, with 11 bases between. The CDR3 runs 14 residues. The CDR3 DNA sequence: TGCGCCAGCAGCTTGGGGGCTAGCGACGATACGCAGTATTTT. Its translation is CASSLGASDDTQYF. Variable domain in full (rest from reference TRBV5-1 and TRBJ2-3): KAGVTQTPRYLIKTRGQQVTLSCSPISGHRSVSWYQQTPGQGLQFLFEYFSETQRNKGNFPGRFSGRQFSNSRSEMNVSTLELGDSALYLCASSLGASDDTQYFGPGTRLTVL.

The count of this clone is one. The chain is built from TRBV19 and TRBJ2-5, with a possible D match to TRBD1 (5 bases). This CDR3 comprises 13 residues. From germline, CDR1 is LNHDA and CDR2 SQIVND (reference sequence). The ends were cut back, 3 bases at V and 2 bases at J, with 7 bases in the middle. The CDR3 region has the DNA TGTGCCAGTAGTATGACAGAGCAAGAGACCCAGTACTTC. Its protein product is CASSMTEQETQYF.

This chain connects TRBV13 to TRBJ2-1; possibly TRBD1 for D (6 bases). Germline assignment: CDR1 PRHDT and CDR2 FYEKMQ (reference sequence). This CDR3 region has 15 residues. The V and J ends lost 3 bases and 0 bases respectively, with 9 bases between them. Written as DNA, the CDR3 is TGTGCCAGCAGCTTGGGGGCGGACTCCTACAATGAGCAGTTCTTC. This gives the protein CASSLGADSYNEQFF.

This clone appeared a few times. The chain links TRBV29-1 to TRBJ2-1, with D unresolved. CDR1 is SQVTM, CDR2 ANQGSEA, per germline. The CDR3 is made up of 10 amino acids. V lost 3 bases and J lost 9, with 6 bases in between. The CDR3 loop is CSVDQREQFF. The CDR3 DNA sequence: TGCAGCGTTGACCAGCGTGAGCAGTTCTTC.

This clone has a handful of counts. This rearrangement joins TRBV27 to TRBJ1-1, with 8 positions matching TRBD1. The trim removed 6 bases at V and 5 bases at J, leaving 8 bases unmatched. Germline CDR1 reads MNHEY; CDR2 reads SMNVEV (reference sequence). The CDR3 consists of 14 residues. In DNA form, the CDR3 reads TGTGCCAGCAGGAGCAGGGGGCTGGGGACTGAAGCTTTCTTT. It codes for CASRSRGLGTEAFF.

This clone showed up just once. The chain uses TRBV6-6 and TRBJ2-7; 7 bases fit TRBD2. The CDR3 has 17 amino acids. The V segment lost 5 bases and the J segment 3 bases; nucleotides outside the gene matches: 16. Germline V CDR1 and CDR2: MNHNY, SVGAGI (reference sequence). CDR3 in DNA: TGTGCCAGCAGTCCTCCGGTGTGGGGCGGGGGAGACTACGAGCAGTACTTC. It yields the protein CASSPPVWGGGDYEQYF.

This chain links TRBV28 with TRBJ1-6; the D is unclear. Trimming shortened V by 7 bases and J by 10 bases, and 14 bases separated the two germline ends. Per germline, CDR1 MDHEN and CDR2 SYDVKM. The CDR3 is 13 amino acids. CDR3 in amino acids: CASTPLGGSPLHF. CDR3 coding DNA: TGTGCCAGCACCCCCTTGGGAGGATCACCCCTCCACTTT.

This chain joins TRBV29-1 and TRBJ1-2; weak D call: TRBD1 (5 bases). Germline values: CDR1 SQVTM, CDR2 ANQGSEA. V was trimmed by 0 bases and J by 8 bases, leaving 10 bases between them. The CDR3 has 12 amino acids. The DNA of the CDR3 is TGCAGCGTTGAAGATTGGGGCTTCGGCTACACCTTC. Its protein product is CSVEDWGFGYTF.

V usage is TRBV7-9 and J usage is TRBJ1-4; 10 bases line up with TRBD1. The CDR3 loop spans 15 amino acids. Germline values: CDR1 SEHNR, CDR2 FQNEAQ (reference sequence). With 3 bases clipped from V and 8 bases from J, the junction kept 6 bases outside the gene matches. The CDR3 bases are TGTGCCAGCAGCTTTTACGGGACAGGGGAAGAAAAACTGTTTTTT. Its protein product is CASSFYGTGEEKLFF.

This clone was observed once. J is TRBJ1-2 and V is TRBV7-9; 7 positions agree with TRBD1. Germline lookup yields CDR1 SEHNR and CDR2 FQNEAQ (reference sequence). This CDR3 contains 13 residues. V shed 5 bases and J 4 bases; nucleotides not matched to a gene: 4. The CDR3 spells CASSAGTAYGYTF. DNA for the CDR3: TGTGCCAGCAGCGCCGGGACAGCCTATGGCTACACCTTC.

The chain recombines TRBV6-5 with TRBJ2-1, with TRBD2 identical over 12 bases. There are 16 residues in the CDR3. In germline, CDR1 is MNHEY, CDR2 SVGAGI. V shed 3 bases, J shed 2 bases, and the junction held 2 bases outside the gene matches. The CDR3 region is CASSYLAGGPYNEQFF. The DNA for the CDR3 is TGTGCCAGCAGTTATCTAGCGGGGGGGCCCTACAATGAGCAGTTCTTC.

This chain uses TRBV27 with TRBJ2-1; D not resolved. This CDR3 spans 13 amino acids. Germline CDR1 is MNHEY and CDR2 is SMNVEV (reference sequence). Trimming took off 6 bases at V and 0 bases at J, with 6 bases between the two ends. The DNA of the CDR3 is TGTGCCAGCAGCCGTCCCTCCTACAATGAGCAGTTCTTC. Its translation is CASSRPSYNEQFF.

The chain is built from TRBV2 and TRBJ2-1; a possible D gene is TRBD1 (5 bases). There are 13 residues in the CDR3. V lost 8 bases and J lost 1, with 9 bases in between. Germline CDR1 is SNHLY and CDR2 is FYNNEI. The CDR3, as DNA: TGTGCCAGCGGGGCCCTATCCTACAATGAGCAGTTCTTC. Translating it yields CASGALSYNEQFF.

The rearrangement uses TRBV7-3 and TRBJ2-1; 12 bases are a match to TRBD2. Germline V gene sequence: CDR1 SGHTA, CDR2 FQGTGA. CDR3 length: 15 amino acids. V shed 6 bases and J 3 bases; nucleotides not matched to a gene: 3. CDR3 residues: CASSQTSGSYNEQFF. The CDR3 nucleotides read TGTGCCAGCAGTCAGACTAGCGGGAGCTACAATGAGCAGTTCTTC.

The chain employs TRBV12-3 or TRBV12-4 and TRBJ2-1; weak D call: TRBD2 (7 bases). CDR3 length equals 13 residues. The V end was cut by 5 bases, the J end by 8 bases, with 13 bases between. CDR3 region: CASSLGGGYEQFF. The CDR3, as DNA: TGTGCCAGCAGTCTTGGGGGGGGCTATGAGCAGTTCTTC.

This sequence joins TRBV29-1 and TRBJ1-2; D may be TRBD1 (6 bases). Germline-derived CDR1 and CDR2 are SQVTM and ANQGSEA. The CDR3 sequence is 17 residues long. Trimming stripped 3 bases from V and 0 bases from J, with 20 bases between. This CDR3 is CSVDLGSTGSANYGYTF. For the CDR3, the DNA is TGCAGCGTTGACTTAGGGTCTACAGGGAGTGCTAACTATGGCTACACCTTC.

The genes are TRBV7-8 and TRBJ2-7; 11 nucleotides line up with TRBD2. The CDR3 is made up of 17 amino acids. V lost 5 bases and J lost 4; bases outside the gene matches: 13. Germline CDR1 SGHVS, CDR2 FQNEAQ. The chain's CDR3 is CASSPRGAVAGGYEQYF. In DNA, the CDR3 is TGTGCCAGCAGCCCTAGGGGGGCTGTAGCGGGAGGGTACGAGCAGTACTTC.

The rearrangement links TRBV25-1 to TRBJ2-1, with a possible D match to TRBD1 (5 bases). This CDR3 is 14 amino acids long. CDR1 and CDR2 (germline): MGHDK, SYGVNS. V lost 6 bases, J lost 4 bases, and 13 bases lay in between. The CDR3 here is CASRGLDGYNEQFF. CDR3 nucleotides: TGTGCCAGCAGGGGGCTAGACGGGTACAATGAGCAGTTCTTC. The full variable domain, rest sourced from reference TRBV25-1 and TRBJ2-1, is EADIYQTPRYLVIGTGKKITLECSQTMGHDKMYWYQQDPGMELHLIHYSYGVNSTEKGDLSSESTVSRIRTEHFPLTLESARPSHTSQYLCASRGLDGYNEQFFGPGTRLTVL.

The chain links TRBV5-6 to TRBJ1-1; D might be TRBD1 (6 bases). V gave up 3 bases and J gave up 2 bases, with 8 bases separating them. CDR1 is SGHDT, CDR2 YYEEEE, per germline. This CDR3 has 13 residues. The CDR3 loop reads CASSWGPNTEAFF. The CDR3 bases are TGTGCCAGCAGCTGGGGGCCCAACACTGAAGCTTTCTTT.

DNA of the CDR3: TGTGCCAGCAGTTCCGACAGGGGAACGGATCAGCCCCAGCATTTT. As protein: CASSSDRGTDQPQHF. The rearrangement joins TRBV7-2 to TRBJ1-5; 8 nucleotides align to TRBD1. This CDR3 contains 15 residues. CDR1 is SGHTA and CDR2 is FQGNSA in the germline V gene. Unmatched junction bases numbered 9, after V lost 6 bases and J lost 5 bases.